A single sample gave rise to the 18 T cell receptor beta chains below, sequenced in a study of metastatic and nonmetastatic thyroid tumors. All patients reached thyroid surgery having received no treatment beforehand. MiXCR re-clonotyped the PCR reads for TCRdb. The table lists more than 9,500 clones, 27% of them singletons. The sample consisted of adjacent normal tissue. Every receptor here comes from a male donor with papillary thyroid cancer or a benign thyroid nodule (not recorded which). Some clones in this sample may be carry-over from other donors' samples.

The chain carries TRBV4-2 and TRBJ1-5, with D possibly matching TRBD1 (6 bases). This CDR3 has 14 amino acids. Germline CDR1 is LGHNA and CDR2 is YNFKEQ. V lost 0 bases to trimming and J lost 8 bases, with 11 bases between them. The CDR3 DNA sequence: TGTGCCAGCAGCCAAGAGGCCGGACAGAAGCCCCAGCATTTT. Translating it yields CASSQEAGQKPQHF.

The chain couples TRBV12-3 or TRBV12-4 to TRBJ2-2; 8 bases line up with TRBD1. V was pared by 6 bases and J by 5 bases, with 11 bases of the junction left unmatched. The CDR3 consists of 16 residues. The CDR3 protein is CASSWGTGSNTGELFF. In DNA, the CDR3 is TGTGCCAGCAGCTGGGGGACAGGATCAAATACCGGGGAGCTGTTTTTT.

The rearrangement uses TRBV28 and TRBJ2-7; 7 bases line up with TRBD1. V lost 5 bases to trimming and J lost 1 base; unmatched junction nucleotides: 5. The CDR3 runs 14 residues. CDR1 and CDR2 (germline): MDHEN, SYDVKM. In DNA, the CDR3 is TGTGCCAGCAGTAGACAGGGAGCGTCCTACGAGCAGTACTTC. Translating gives CASSRQGASYEQYF.

CDR3 bases: TGTGCCACCAGCAGAGATAGGGGGGCTGAAAAACTGTTTTTT. Its translation is CATSRDRGAEKLFF. This chain links TRBV15 with TRBJ1-4; possible D gene TRBD1, 6 bases. CDR1 and CDR2 (germline): LNHNV, YYDKDF (reference sequence). V was shortened by 0 bases and J by 7 bases, with 9 bases between the two germline ends. This CDR3 has 14 residues.

The chain has TRBV19 and TRBJ2-2; TRBD2 matches 11 bases. This CDR3 is 18 amino acids long. J gave up 3 bases and V 7 bases, and 13 bases lay outside the gene matches. In germline, CDR1 is LNHDA, CDR2 SQIVND (reference sequence). CDR3 residues: CASKPHVGLADYTGELFF. In DNA form, the CDR3 reads TGTGCCAGTAAACCTCATGTGGGACTAGCGGATTACACCGGGGAGCTGTTTTTT.

A few counts support this clone. The chain has TRBV11-3 and TRBJ1-5; 7 nucleotides agree with TRBD1. There are 16 residues in the CDR3. V was pared by 5 bases and J by 0 bases, with 7 bases of the junction left unmatched. CDR1 SGHNT and CDR2 YENEEA come from the germline V gene. The DNA of the CDR3 is TGTGCCAGCAGCACACGGACAGGCTATAGCAATCAGCCCCAGCATTTT. Amino acids: CASSTRTGYSNQPQHF.

This chain uses TRBV20-1 with TRBJ1-4, with 9 bases matching TRBD1. This CDR3 has 14 residues. From germline, CDR1 is DFQATT and CDR2 SNEGSKA (reference sequence). The trim removed 2 bases at V and 8 bases at J, leaving 6 bases unmatched. The chain's CDR3 is CSARRDRAEEKLFF. The CDR3 nucleotides read TGCAGTGCTAGAAGGGACAGGGCAGAGGAAAAACTGTTTTTT.

This chain links TRBV20-1 with TRBJ1-2; a possible D gene is TRBD1 (6 bases). This CDR3 has 13 residues. The ends were cut back, 6 bases at V and 2 bases at J, with 13 bases in the middle. Germline values: CDR1 DFQATT, CDR2 SNEGSKA (reference sequence). CDR3 DNA sequence: TGCAGTGCATCAGGGGCCCTCAACTATGGCTACACCTTC. It is translated as CSASGALNYGYTF.

The V gene is TRBV5-5, the J gene TRBJ2-1; D possibly uses TRBD1 or TRBD2 (5 bases each). V was shortened by 3 bases and J by 7 bases, with 5 bases between the two germline ends. The CDR3 extends over 11 amino acids. CDR1 SGHKS and CDR2 YYEKEE come from the germline V gene (reference sequence). The CDR3 here is CASSWGNEQFF. CDR3 nucleotides: TGTGCCAGCAGCTGGGGGAATGAGCAGTTCTTC.

Note on this clone: The identical CDR3 is also encoded by other nucleotide sequences in the sample. V and J are TRBV27 and TRBJ2-1; 7 bases fit TRBD1. V trimming: 5 bases; J trimming: 9 bases; junction bases outside the gene matches: 16. CDR1 and CDR2 from the germline V gene are MNHEY and SMNVEV (reference sequence). The CDR3 sequence is 16 residues long. CDR3: CASSTTPGGVVSEQFF. DNA for the CDR3: TGTGCCAGCAGTACAACCCCAGGGGGAGTGGTGAGTGAGCAGTTCTTC.

The chain joins TRBV19 to TRBJ2-1; D ambiguous. The length of the CDR3 is 11 residues. Trimming cost V 11 bases and J 6 bases, with 11 bases left between them. The V gene's germline CDR1 is LNHDA and CDR2 SQIVND (reference sequence). The CDR3 region is CACNTGNEQFF. CDR3 DNA: TGTGCCTGTAATACCGGCAATGAGCAGTTCTTC.

This chain joins TRBV6-1 and TRBJ1-1, with TRBD1 identical over 7 bases. The junction had 4 bases not matched to a gene; V was cut back by 5 bases and J by 1 base. Germline assignment: CDR1 MNHNS and CDR2 SASEGT. This CDR3 comprises 14 residues. CDR3 sequence (DNA): TGTGCCAGCAGTTCGACAGGGTGGAACACTGAAGCTTTCTTT. Translating it yields CASSSTGWNTEAFF.

V is TRBV9 and J is TRBJ2-7; D might be TRBD1 (6 bases). The ends were cut back, 0 bases at V and 7 bases at J, with 11 bases in the middle. The V gene's germline CDR1 is SGDLS and CDR2 YYNGEE. The CDR3 consists of 13 residues. CDR3 in DNA: TGTGCCAGCAGCGTAGGGGCAGGGGCTGAGCAGTACTTC. It is translated as CASSVGAGAEQYF.

The genes are TRBV27 and TRBJ2-3; possibly TRBD2 for D (6 bases). There are 16 residues in the CDR3. The germline gives CDR1 MNHEY, CDR2 SMNVEV (reference sequence). Trimming cost V 0 bases and J 5 bases, with 15 bases left between them. The CDR3 coding sequence is TGTGCCAGCAGTTTATCTTCGGGAGACAAAGGAGATACGCAGTATTTT. This codes for CASSLSSGDKGDTQYF.

This clone was counted a few times. The chain uses TRBV2 and TRBJ1-5; D may be TRBD1 (5 bases). V lost 3 bases and J lost 7, with 7 bases in between. The germline gives CDR1 SNHLY, CDR2 FYNNEI. This CDR3 spans 12 amino acids. This CDR3 is CASSDRAQPQHF. The CDR3 coding sequence is TGTGCCAGCAGTGACAGGGCCCAGCCCCAGCATTTT.

Comment on this clone: A single base separates this from a much larger clone, so it may be a read error. The conserved phenylalanine or tryptophan is not found at the CDR3 terminus, so this likely reflects a read error. It is unclear where the CDR3 begins or ends on the DNA, so no DNA is shown, and the CDR3 is as TCRdb lists it. V is TRBV19 and J is TRBJ1-1; TRBD1, the table's D call, was not compared with the DNA. The CDR3 is 9 residues long, ends included. Germline-derived CDR1 and CDR2 are LNHDA and SQIVND (reference sequence). The CDR3 here is CAPGTEDFL.

This clone was observed a single time. The CDR3 sequence is CASSSHRDRGHEQYF. The CDR3 region has the DNA TGTGCCAGCAGCTCGCACCGGGACAGGGGCCACGAGCAGTACTTC. The chain has TRBV7-9 and TRBJ2-7; TRBD1 matches 10 bases. Germline CDR1 and CDR2: SEHNR and FQNEAQ (reference sequence). Trimming removed 4 bases from V and 5 bases from J; junction bases left unmatched: 8. The CDR3 consists of 15 residues. The variable domain in full, with the rest retrieved from reference TRBV7-9 and TRBJ2-7, is DTGVSQNPRHKITKRGQNVTFRCDPISEHNRLYWYRQTLGQGPEFLTYFQNEAQLEKSRLLSDRFSAERPKGSFSTLEIQRTEQGDSAMYLCASSSHRDRGHEQYFGPGTRLTVT.

This clone was seen more than once but under ten times. V gene TRBV2 combines with J gene TRBJ2-5, with D possibly matching TRBD1 (6 bases). Germline V CDR1 and CDR2: SNHLY, FYNNEI. Trimming removed 6 bases from V and 1 base from J, with 12 bases in between. The CDR3 is made up of 14 amino acids. In DNA form, the CDR3 reads TGTGCCAGCAGAGCCCGGACAGTCCAAGAGACCCAGTACTTC. It codes for CASRARTVQETQYF.